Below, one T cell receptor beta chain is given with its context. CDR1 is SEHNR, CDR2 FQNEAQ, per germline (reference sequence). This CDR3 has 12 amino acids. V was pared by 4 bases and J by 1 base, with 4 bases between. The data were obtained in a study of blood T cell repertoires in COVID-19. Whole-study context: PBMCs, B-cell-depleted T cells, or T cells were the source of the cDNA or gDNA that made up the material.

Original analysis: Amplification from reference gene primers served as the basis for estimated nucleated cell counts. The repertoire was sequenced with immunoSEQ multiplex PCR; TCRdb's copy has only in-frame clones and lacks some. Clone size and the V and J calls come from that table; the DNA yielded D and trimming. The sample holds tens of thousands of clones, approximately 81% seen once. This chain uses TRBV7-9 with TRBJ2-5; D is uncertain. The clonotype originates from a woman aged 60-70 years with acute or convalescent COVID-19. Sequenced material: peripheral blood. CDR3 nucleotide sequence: TGTGCCAGCAGCTCCTTCCAAGAGACCCAGTACTTC. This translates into CASSSFQETQYF.